Included here is one T cell receptor beta chain sequence, with context. In the study's own analysis: Amplification with reference gene primers provided the estimates of nucleated cell counts. The method was immunoSEQ multiplex PCR; TCRdb's version includes in-frame clones alone and lacks a portion of them. V and J calls plus clone size are reproduced from that table; the DNA served to infer D and trimming. The sample has a few hundred thousand clones, roughly 85% seen once; the top ten hold 3% to 4.5%. The data belong to a study of blood T cell repertoires in COVID-19. Across the whole study: Samples came from the United States, Italy and Spain, spanning acute and convalescent COVID-19. Sources were T cells, B-cell-depleted T cells, or PBMCs; the material itself was cDNA or gDNA.

Germline trimming cut 1 base from V and 8 bases from J; bases unmatched to any gene: 12. CDR1 and CDR2 (germline): SGHRS, YFSETQ. This CDR3 is 16 amino acids long. The sample comprised peripheral blood. The TCR sequence derives from a woman over 75 with acute or convalescent COVID-19. The V gene is TRBV5-1, the J gene TRBJ2-1; TRBD2 agrees at 7 bases. CDR3 protein: CASSLKVAGSGDEQFF. CDR3 DNA sequence: TGCGCCAGCAGCTTGAAAGTAGCGGGCTCTGGGGATGAGCAGTTCTTC.